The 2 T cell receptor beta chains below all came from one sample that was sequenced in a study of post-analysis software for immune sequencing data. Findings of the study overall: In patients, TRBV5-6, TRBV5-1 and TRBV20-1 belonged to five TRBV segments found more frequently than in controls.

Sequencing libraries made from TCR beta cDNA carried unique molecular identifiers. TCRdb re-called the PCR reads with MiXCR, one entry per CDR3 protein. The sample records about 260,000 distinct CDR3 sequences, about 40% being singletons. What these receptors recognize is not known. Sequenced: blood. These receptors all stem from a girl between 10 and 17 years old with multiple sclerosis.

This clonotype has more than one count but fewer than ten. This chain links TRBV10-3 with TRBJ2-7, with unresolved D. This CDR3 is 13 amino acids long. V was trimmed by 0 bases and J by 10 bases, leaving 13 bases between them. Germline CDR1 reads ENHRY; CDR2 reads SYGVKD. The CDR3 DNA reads TGTGCCATCAGTGAGTCAGTCCAAGAGACTCAGTACTTC. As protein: CAISESVQETQYF.

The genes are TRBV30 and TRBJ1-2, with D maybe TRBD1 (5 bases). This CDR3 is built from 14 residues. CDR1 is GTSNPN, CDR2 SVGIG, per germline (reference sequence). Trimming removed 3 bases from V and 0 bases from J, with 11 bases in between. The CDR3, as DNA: TGTGCCTGGAGCCTTCAGGGAGCTAACTATGGCTACACCTTC. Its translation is CAWSLQGANYGYTF.